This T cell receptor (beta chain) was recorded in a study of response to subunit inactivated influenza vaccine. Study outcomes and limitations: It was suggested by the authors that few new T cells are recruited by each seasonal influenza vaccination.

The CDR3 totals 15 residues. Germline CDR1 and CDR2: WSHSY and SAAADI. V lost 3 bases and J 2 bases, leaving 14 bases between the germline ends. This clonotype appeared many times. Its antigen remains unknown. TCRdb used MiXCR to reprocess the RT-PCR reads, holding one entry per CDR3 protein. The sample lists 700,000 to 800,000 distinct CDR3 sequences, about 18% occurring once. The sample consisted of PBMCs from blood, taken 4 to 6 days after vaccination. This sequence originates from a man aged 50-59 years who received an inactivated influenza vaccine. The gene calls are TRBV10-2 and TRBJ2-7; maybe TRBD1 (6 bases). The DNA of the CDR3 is TGCGCCAGCAGTGATAGGACAGTTTCCGCCTACGAGCAGTACTTC. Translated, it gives CASSDRTVSAYEQYF.